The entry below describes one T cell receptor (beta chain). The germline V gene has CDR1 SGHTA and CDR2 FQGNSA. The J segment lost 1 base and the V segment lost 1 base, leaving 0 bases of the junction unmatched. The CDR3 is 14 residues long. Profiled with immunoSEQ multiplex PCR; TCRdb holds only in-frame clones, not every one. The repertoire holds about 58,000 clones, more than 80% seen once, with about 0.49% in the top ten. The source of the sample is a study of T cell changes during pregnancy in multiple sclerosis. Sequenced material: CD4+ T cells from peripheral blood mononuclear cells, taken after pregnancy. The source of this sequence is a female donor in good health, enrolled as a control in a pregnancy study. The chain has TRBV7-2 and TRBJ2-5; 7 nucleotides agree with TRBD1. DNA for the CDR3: TGTGCCAGCAGCTTAGGACAGGGCCAAGAGACCCAGTACTTC. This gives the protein CASSLGQGQETQYF.